The present T cell receptor beta chain was sequenced within a study of preoperative IRX-2 immunotherapy in early breast cancer. Sample treatment: preoperative locoregional IRX-2 cytokine immunotherapy. Samples came from a phase Ib trial of preoperative locoregional IRX-2 cytokine immunotherapy. Repertoires were generated with immunoSEQ multiplex PCR, while TCRdb's copy carries only in-frame clones and drops some. Of 20,000 to 30,000 clones in the sample, around 80% were seen once. Trimming left V 6 bases short and J 8 bases short, with 13 bases between. There are 12 residues in the CDR3. CDR1 and CDR2 (germline): MNHGY, SAAAGT.

The TCR comes from a human donor with breast cancer. This sequence joins TRBV6-8 and TRBJ1-2; TRBD1 is a possible D gene (5 bases). This specimen consisted of lymph node tissue, obtained after IRX-2 immunotherapy. The CDR3 DNA sequence: TGTGCCAGCAGCCCGGGGGGACGAGGCTACACCTTC. Its protein product is CASSPGGRGYTF.